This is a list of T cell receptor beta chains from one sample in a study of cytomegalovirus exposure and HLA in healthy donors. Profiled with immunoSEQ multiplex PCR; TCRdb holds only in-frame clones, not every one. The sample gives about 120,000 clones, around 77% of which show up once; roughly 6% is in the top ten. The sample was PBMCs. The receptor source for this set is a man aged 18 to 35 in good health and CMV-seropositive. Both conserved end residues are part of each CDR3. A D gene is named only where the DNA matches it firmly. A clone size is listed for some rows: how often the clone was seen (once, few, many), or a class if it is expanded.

TGTGCCAGCAGCGGCCAGGGGAGAAATCAGCCCCAGCATTTT,CASSGQGRNQPQHF,TRBJ1-5,.,TRBV7-9,.,14
TGTGCCAGCAGTGTGTCGCTAGCGGACAATGAGCAGTTCTTC,CASSVSLADNEQFF,TRBJ2-1,.,TRBV6-4,TRBD2,14
TGTGCCAGCAGGGGACTAGCGGGAGAAGAGACCCAGTACTTC,CASRGLAGEETQYF,TRBJ2-5,.,TRBV6-6,TRBD2,14
TGTGCCAGCAGTCCTCAGGGGGCGTTCAGCAATGAGCAGTTCTTC,CASSPQGAFSNEQFF,TRBJ2-1,.,TRBV27,TRBD1,15
TGTGCCACCGCTAGCGGCCCTTTAGTCGATGAGCAGTTCTTC,CATASGPLVDEQFF,TRBJ2-1,once,TRBV19,TRBD2,14
TGCGCCAGCAGCAGCAGGACAGGGGAGGGCGGCTACGAGCAGTACTTC,CASSSRTGEGGYEQYF,TRBJ2-7,.,TRBV5-1,TRBD1,16
TGTGCCAGCAGTCGACAGGGGGCCTACAATGAGCAGTTCTTC,CASSRQGAYNEQFF,TRBJ2-1,once,TRBV27,TRBD1,14
TGCAGCGTTGGTTGGAGGGGACGGCACCAAGAGACCCAGTACTTC,CSVGWRGRHQETQYF,TRBJ2-5,.,TRBV29-1,.,15
TGTGCCAGCAGCCTTATCAGGACTAGCGTTAAAGAGACCCAGTACTTC,CASSLIRTSVKETQYF,TRBJ2-5,.,TRBV14,TRBD2,16
TGCGCCAGCAGCAATGACAGGAGAAACACTGAAGCTTTCTTT,CASSNDRRNTEAFF,TRBJ1-1,.,TRBV5-1,.,14
TGTGCCAGCTCCCGTTATTCGGCTGGGGCCAACGTCCTGACTTTC,CASSRYSAGANVLTF,TRBJ2-6,.,TRBV18,.,15
TGTGCCATCAGTGACAGGGCGCCGAACACTGAAGCTTTCTTT,CAISDRAPNTEAFF,TRBJ1-1,.,TRBV10-3,.,14
TGTGCCAGCAGCTTATCGGGTCGCAACTATGGCTACACCTTC,CASSLSGRNYGYTF,TRBJ1-2,.,TRBV11-2,.,14
TGTGCCAGCAGTGAACAGCCGAACACCGGGGAGCTGTTTTTT,CASSEQPNTGELFF,TRBJ2-2,few,TRBV6-4,.,14
TGTGCCAGCAGCTTCGGGACTCCCACCGGGGAGCTGTTTTTT,CASSFGTPTGELFF,TRBJ2-2,.,TRBV7-9,.,14
TGTGCCAGTATACAAGGGGGGGGCACTGAAGCTTTCTTT,CASIQGGGTEAFF,TRBJ1-1,.,TRBV19,.,13
TGTGCCAGCAGTAGACTAGCGGGGGGGCTCTCCTACAATGAGCAGTTCTTC,CASSRLAGGLSYNEQFF,TRBJ2-1,.,TRBV6-4,TRBD2,17
TGTGCCAGCAGTTACTCTAGCGGGGGGTACAATGAGCAGTTCTTC,CASSYSSGGYNEQFF,TRBJ2-1,.,TRBV6-5,TRBD2,15
TGTGCTAGTGGTCAATCCGGGACAGCAAACGCTGAAGCTTTCTTT,CASGQSGTANAEAFF,TRBJ1-1,.,TRBV12-5,TRBD1,15
TGTGCCAGCAGCGTAGCTACAGGGTACACTGAAGCTTTCTTT,CASSVATGYTEAFF,TRBJ1-1,.,TRBV9,.,14
TGTGCCAGCAGCTTAGAAAACAGGCTAGAAAAACTGTTTTTT,CASSLENRLEKLFF,TRBJ1-4,few,TRBV7-9,.,14
TGTGCCAGCAGTTTCGGCAGGACCTACGAGCAGTACTTC,CASSFGRTYEQYF,TRBJ2-7,.,TRBV27,.,13
TGTGCCAGCAACGAAATCCCCACTTCCTACGAGCAGTACTTC,CASNEIPTSYEQYF,TRBJ2-7,.,TRBV5-6,.,14
TGTGCCAGTAGAGAGGGACTACTGAGGGCAGATACGCAGTATTTT,CASREGLLRADTQYF,TRBJ2-3,.,TRBV19,TRBD2,15
TGTGCCAGCCGCCGAGGAGGGGGCAACAATCAGCCCCAGCATTTT,CASRRGGGNNQPQHF,TRBJ1-5,few,TRBV27,TRBD1,15
TGTGCCAGCAGTTACTCTCGACGGGGTGTGCAAAACATTCAGTACTTC,CASSYSRRGVQNIQYF,TRBJ2-4,.,TRBV6-5,.,16
TGTGCCACCAGCGGGGTAGCGGGAGCCTCCTACAATGAGCAGTTCTTC,CATSGVAGASYNEQFF,TRBJ2-1,.,TRBV15,TRBD2,16
TGTGCCACCCAAGGGGGAGTCGATGAGCAGTTCTTC,CATQGGVDEQFF,TRBJ2-1,once,TRBV2,.,12
TGCGCCAGCAGCTTCGCTGGGGGGGAGGGTTTAGAGACCCAGTACTTC,CASSFAGGEGLETQYF,TRBJ2-5,.,TRBV5-1,TRBD2,16
TGCAGTGGAGGGACCTACAATGAGCAGTTCTTC,CSGGTYNEQFF,TRBJ2-1,.,TRBV20-1,.,11
TGTGCCAGCAGCCTCGCACACGAGAACACTGAAGCTTTCTTT,CASSLAHENTEAFF,TRBJ1-1,.,TRBV5-8,.,14
TGCGCCAGCAGCTTGGCCGGACAGGGTGGGGGAGAGACCCAGTACTTC,CASSLAGQGGGETQYF,TRBJ2-5,.,TRBV5-1,TRBD1,16
TGTGCCAGCCGTGGGGGCCTCTACGAGCAGTACTTC,CASRGGLYEQYF,TRBJ2-7,few,TRBV6-1,.,12
TGTGCCAGCAGCGAACCCGGGACAGGGGGCACCTATGGCTACACCTTC,CASSEPGTGGTYGYTF,TRBJ1-2,.,TRBV7-2,TRBD1,16
TGTGCCAGCACCGAGGGACTAGCTTTCGGGGAGCTGTTTTTT,CASTEGLAFGELFF,TRBJ2-2,.,TRBV6-6,TRBD2,14
TGTGCCTGGACTAAAGGAAACACCATATATTTT,CAWTKGNTIYF,TRBJ1-3,.,TRBV30,.,11
TGTGCCAGTAGTATAAGGGGTGGAAACACTGAAGCTTTCTTT,CASSIRGGNTEAFF,TRBJ1-1,.,TRBV19,.,14
TGTGCTAGTGGTGCGGACTTCTACAATGAGCAGTTCTTC,CASGADFYNEQFF,TRBJ2-1,.,TRBV12-5,.,13
TGTGCCAGTAGTATAGCCGGCGGCTCCTACGAGCAGTACTTC,CASSIAGGSYEQYF,TRBJ2-7,.,TRBV19,.,14
TGTGCCAGCAGTAGGGGACTAGGAGAAGGGACCCAGTACTTC,CASSRGLGEGTQYF,TRBJ2-5,.,TRBV7-9,TRBD2,14
TGTGCCAGCAGCCAATTTAAGCCGGGACTAGCGGGACCCTTAAGGTACAATGAGCAGTTCTTC,CASSQFKPGLAGPLRYNEQFF,TRBJ2-1,.,TRBV14,TRBD2,21
TGTGCCAGCAGCCAAGATCGGCAGGGGGCCTATGGCTACACCTTC,CASSQDRQGAYGYTF,TRBJ1-2,.,TRBV4-2,TRBD1,15
TGCGCCAGCAGCTTGGGATCTCTAGCGGGAGGGGCTTACAATGAGCGGTTCTTC,CASSLGSLAGGAYNERFF,TRBJ2-1,.,TRBV5-1,TRBD2,18
TGTGCCAGCAGTGAATGGGACAGGGTGACCACTGAAGCTTTCTTT,CASSEWDRVTTEAFF,TRBJ1-1,.,TRBV6-1,TRBD1,15
TGTGCCAGCAGCTTAGGTTGGGGACAGGGAAATCAGCCCCAGCATTTT,CASSLGWGQGNQPQHF,TRBJ1-5,few,TRBV13,TRBD1,16